This passage covers 9 T cell receptor beta chains from one sample sequenced in a study of blood T cell repertoires in COVID-19. Sequencing used immunoSEQ multiplex PCR; TCRdb keeps in-frame clones, though not all of them. The sample shows over 130,000 clones, around 80% of them seen only once. Sequencing was performed on peripheral blood. All receptors derive from a man over 45 with acute or convalescent COVID-19.

The genes are TRBV15 and TRBJ1-4, with D hard to call. Germline assignment: CDR1 LNHNV and CDR2 YYDKDF (reference sequence). The CDR3 spans 12 residues. Trimming cost V 0 bases and J 8 bases, with 4 bases left between them. CDR3 coding DNA: TGTGCCACCAGCAGAGATCTGGAAAAACTGTTTTTT. Its protein product is CATSRDLEKLFF.

The V call is TRBV7-2, the J call TRBJ1-2, with TRBD1 as a possible D gene (6 bases). The CDR3 has 15 residues. V was cut by 7 bases and J by 4 bases, with 19 bases left in between. The germline CDR1 and CDR2 sequences are SGHTA and FQGNSA. This CDR3 is CASTLKPGGGYGYTF. In DNA form, the CDR3 reads TGTGCCAGCACCCTAAAACCGGGGGGCGGCTATGGCTACACCTTC. Combining the CDR3 with reference TRBV7-2 and TRBJ1-2 gives the whole variable domain GAGVSQSPSNKVTEKGKDVELRCDPISGHTALYWYRQSLGQGLEFLIYFQGNSAPDKSGLPSDRFSAERTGGSVSTLTIQRTQQEDSAVYLCASTLKPGGGYGYTFGSGTRLTVV.

The chain recombines TRBV2 with TRBJ2-2, with D perhaps matching TRBD2 (6 bases). The CDR3 extends over 12 amino acids. Trimming stripped 4 bases from V and 6 bases from J, with 6 bases between. Germline lookup yields CDR1 SNHLY and CDR2 FYNNEI. The CDR3 DNA sequence: TGTGCCAGCAGTGGGGGGGCCGGGGAGCTGTTTTTT. This translates into CASSGGAGELFF.

This clone was recorded once. This chain connects TRBV29-1 to TRBJ1-1; perhaps TRBD1 as D (5 bases). The germline CDR1 and CDR2 sequences are SQVTM and ANQGSEA. The CDR3 is 12 amino acids. V lost 3 bases and J 7 bases, leaving 12 bases between the germline ends. The CDR3 is CSVDPGNDEAFF. In DNA form, the CDR3 reads TGCAGCGTTGACCCAGGGAATGATGAAGCTTTCTTT. Variable domain in full (rest from reference TRBV29-1 and TRBJ1-1): SAVISQKPSRDICQRGTSLTIQCQVDSQVTMMFWYRQQPGQSLTLIATANQGSEATYESGFVIDKFPISRPNLTFSTLTVSNMSPEDSSIYLCSVDPGNDEAFFGQGTRLTVV.

The chain joins TRBV7-2 to TRBJ2-3; D ambiguous. This CDR3 is built from 15 residues. V was shortened by 5 bases and J by 4 bases, with 16 bases between the two germline ends. Per the germline V gene, CDR1 is SGHTA and CDR2 is FQGNSA. This CDR3 is CASSDLGDVADTQYF. In nucleotides, the CDR3 is TGTGCCAGCAGCGATCTCGGAGATGTAGCAGATACGCAGTATTTT.

The chain carries TRBV6-5 and TRBJ1-6; the match to TRBD1 covers 9 bases. The CDR3 loop spans 15 amino acids. Germline CDR1 is MNHEY and CDR2 is SVGAGI. V shed 6 bases and J 6 bases; nucleotides not matched to a gene: 6. The CDR3 coding sequence is TGTGCCAGCAGGGGGACGGACAGGGGTAATTCACCCCTCCACTTT. It yields the protein CASRGTDRGNSPLHF.

The V and J genes are TRBV30 and TRBJ1-4; D might be TRBD1 (5 bases). The CDR3 extends over 11 amino acids. V lost 8 bases and J lost 11, with 15 bases in between. Germline values: CDR1 GTSNPN, CDR2 SVGIG (reference sequence). CDR3 DNA sequence: TGTGCCCGGGGGGACGGTCCTAAACTGTTTTTT. This translates into CARGDGPKLFF. The full variable domain, with the rest looked up from reference TRBV30 and TRBJ1-4, is SQTIHQWPATLVQPVGSPLSLECTVEGTSNPNLYWYRQAAGRGLQLLFYSVGIGQISSEVPQNLSASRPQDRQFILSSKKLLLSDSGFYLCARGDGPKLFFGSGTQLSVL.

The rearrangement uses TRBV2 and TRBJ1-2; D call uncertain. Germline V gives CDR1 SNHLY, CDR2 FYNNEI. This CDR3 comprises 12 residues. Trimming cost V 6 bases and J 5 bases, with 10 bases left between them. The CDR3 DNA follows: TGTGCCAGCAGGCGATCCCTATATGGCTACACCTTC. Its protein is CASRRSLYGYTF. The full variable domain, in which reference TRBV2 and TRBJ1-2 provide the parts outside the CDR3, is EPEVTQTPSHQVTQMGQEVILRCVPISNHLYFYWYRQILGQKVEFLVSFYNNEISEKSEIFDDQFSVERPDGSNFTLKIRSTKLEDSAMYFCASRRSLYGYTFGSGTRLTVV.

The chain links TRBV19 to TRBJ1-1; TRBD1 is a possible D gene (5 bases). CDR3 length: 13 residues. Germline values: CDR1 LNHDA, CDR2 SQIVND (reference sequence). Trimming pared 4 bases from V and 11 bases from J, leaving 17 bases between. CDR3 DNA: TGTGCCAGTAGTACCCCGGACATAGTACAGGCTTTCTTT. Translation: CASSTPDIVQAFF.